The entry that follows covers one TCR beta chain sequence. Its cognate antigen is unknown. This CDR3 region has 16 residues. The J segment lost 4 bases and the V segment lost 5 bases, leaving 8 bases of the junction unmatched. Germline V gives CDR1 SGHDT, CDR2 YYEEEE. This sample stems from a study of cytomegalovirus exposure and HLA in healthy donors. Study-level information: Counted in an early data release were 85 million or so unique TCRs from HLA-typed donors. Whole-study results and caveats: TCR beta chains numbering 164 were designated cytomegalovirus-associated.

The primer mix had 60 Vbeta and 13 Jbeta primers. This table comes from immunoSEQ multiplex PCR, and its TCRdb copy is limited to in-frame clones, with some not included. The sample has 90,000 to 150,000 clones, roughly 71% seen once. Sequenced: PBMCs. This sequence was found in a woman between 40 and 50 years old in good health and CMV-seropositive. The chain joins TRBV5-6 to TRBJ2-3; 12 positions match TRBD2. The CDR3 DNA reads as TGTGCCAGCAGAGAACTAGCGGGAGGATTCGCAGATACGCAGTATTTT. Protein product: CASRELAGGFADTQYF.